The 5 T cell receptor beta chains reported below all come from one sample, sequenced in a study of blood T cell repertoires in COVID-19. TCRdb's table, derived via immunoSEQ multiplex PCR, lists solely in-frame clones and lacks some. In the table there are about 260,000 clones, 75% to 95% of which are singletons. Sequenced sample: PBMCs or T cells enriched from blood (not recorded which). The receptors derive from a middle-aged man who had been exposed to COVID-19.

The chain couples TRBV29-1 to TRBJ2-7, with D possibly TRBD2 on 6 matching bases. The CDR3 covers 14 residues. CDR1 SQVTM and CDR2 ANQGSEA come from the germline V gene. V was shortened by 4 bases and J by 2 bases, with 15 bases between the two germline ends. The CDR3 is CSVVGGTGPYEQYF. CDR3 nucleotide sequence: TGCAGCGTTGTGGGCGGGACCGGCCCCTACGAGCAGTACTTC.

CDR3 region: CASSLQGSYEQYF. The CDR3 DNA sequence: TGTGCCAGCAGCTTACAGGGGTCCTACGAGCAGTACTTC. The chain links TRBV9 to TRBJ2-7; 7 positions agree with TRBD1. The CDR3 is 13 amino acids. J gave up 1 base and V 4 bases, and 2 bases lay outside the gene matches. CDR1 is SGDLS, CDR2 YYNGEE, per germline.

The J gene is TRBJ1-1, the V gene TRBV3-1 (or the pseudogene TRBV3-2); 10 bases map to TRBD1. The germline V gene encodes CDR1 LGHDT and CDR2 YNNKEL (reference sequence). V dropped 4 bases and J dropped 5; count of bases not matched to a gene: 7. The CDR3 extends over 15 amino acids. The CDR3 DNA reads TGTGCCAGCAGCCCTGGACAGGGGGAAGGGACTGAAGCTTTCTTT. Translated: CASSPGQGEGTEAFF.

This clone showed up just a few times. The chain combines TRBV12-3 or TRBV12-4 with TRBJ2-1; 8 bases align to TRBD1. The V and J ends lost 6 bases and 16 bases, in that order; junction bases with no gene match: 8. This CDR3 comprises 11 residues. CDR3 region: CASSFDRGSFF. In DNA, the CDR3 is TGTGCCAGCAGCTTTGACAGGGGTTCATTCTTC.

The chain combines TRBV9 with TRBJ2-7; TRBD1 aligns across 9 bases. V gave up 0 bases and J gave up 2 bases; unmatched junction bases: 3. Germline values: CDR1 SGDLS, CDR2 YYNGEE. The CDR3 contains 15 residues. The CDR3 protein is CASSVEDRGPYEQYF. In nucleotides, the CDR3 is TGTGCCAGCAGCGTAGAGGACAGGGGCCCCTACGAGCAGTACTTC.